These 2 T cell receptor beta chains were sequenced from one sample in a study of OX40 agonist ivuxolimab in advanced cancers. Measured with immunoSEQ multiplex PCR; TCRdb has only the in-frame clones, and not every one. The sample has about 82,000 clones, about 91% seen once. Sequencing was performed on CD4+ or CD8+ T cells sorted from blood, taken in a trial of the OX40 agonist ivuxolimab. The source is an adult with an advanced solid tumor such as melanoma, head and neck, liver or kidney cancer.

For the CDR3, the DNA is TGTGCCAGCAGGACAATAAGCATTTCCTACGAGCAGTACTTC. It is translated as CASRTISISYEQYF. The chain has TRBV28 and TRBJ2-7, with unresolved D. Per the germline V gene, CDR1 is MDHEN and CDR2 is SYDVKM. Trimming took 6 bases from V and 1 from J, leaving 13 bases between them. CDR3 length equals 14 residues.

This rearrangement joins TRBV7-6 to TRBJ1-4; TRBD1 is a possible D gene (6 bases). Germline V CDR1 and CDR2: SGHVS, FNYEAQ. CDR3 length: 17 amino acids. V gave up 1 base and J gave up 0 bases, with 12 bases separating them. In DNA, the CDR3 is TGTGCCAGCAGCTTAGGTCCCTACAGGGCAACTAATGAAAAACTGTTTTTT. It is translated as CASSLGPYRATNEKLFF.